These 8 T cell receptor beta chains were all obtained from the same sample, sequenced in a study of brain T cells in children with intractable seizures. Sequencing was performed with immunoSEQ multiplex PCR; in TCRdb, only in-frame clones are kept and a portion is missing. The table has roughly 80,000 clones, around 90% seen once. Sample: peripheral blood, taken at surgery. Receptors originate from a girl aged 2-10 years with Rasmussen encephalitis and intractable seizures.

This rearrangement joins TRBV5-1 to TRBJ2-5, with D possibly being TRBD1 (5 bases). Germline CDR1 and CDR2: SGHRS and YFSETQ. The V gene lost 0 bases and the J gene lost 1 base, with 13 bases spanning the gap. This CDR3 contains 16 residues. CDR3 nucleotides: TGCGCCAGCAGCTTGGGCCCAGGGCCCTTCCAAGAGACCCAGTACTTC. Its protein product is CASSLGPGPFQETQYF.

J is TRBJ1-5 and V is TRBV7-9, with D unresolved. V lost 1 base to trimming and J lost 8 bases, with 9 bases between them. The CDR3 is 13 residues long. Per the germline V gene, CDR1 is SEHNR and CDR2 is FQNEAQ (reference sequence). As DNA, the CDR3 is TGTGCCAGCAGCTTAGGTCCACTTGAGCCCCAGCATTTT. It is translated as CASSLGPLEPQHF.

The chain uses TRBV7-9 and TRBJ2-7; D is possibly TRBD1 or TRBD2 (5 bases each). The length of the CDR3 is 15 residues. V dropped 5 bases and J dropped 1 base, with 15 bases sitting between them. Germline CDR1 and CDR2: SEHNR and FQNEAQ (reference sequence). This chain's CDR3 is CASSLRGYRSYEQYF. The CDR3 nucleotides read TGTGCCAGCAGCCTGAGAGGGTACAGGTCCTACGAGCAGTACTTC.

This clone was seen just once. The rearrangement links TRBV2 to TRBJ2-2, with D possibly being TRBD1 (5 bases). The CDR3 totals 12 residues. Trimming left V 9 bases short and J 7 bases short, with 12 bases between. Looked up from germline, CDR1 is SNHLY and CDR2 is FYNNEI. The CDR3 spells CASMTVFGELFF. In nucleotides, the CDR3 is TGTGCCAGTATGACAGTTTTCGGGGAGCTGTTTTTT.

The genes are TRBV6-1 and TRBJ1-1; D perhaps matches TRBD1 (5 bases). V lost 1 base and J 10 bases, leaving 16 bases between the germline ends. Germline values: CDR1 MNHNS, CDR2 SASEGT. This CDR3 has 14 amino acids. CDR3 nucleotides: TGTGCCAGCAGTGAAGTACCGGACAACCGGGGAGCTTTCTTT. Protein sequence: CASSEVPDNRGAFF.

This clone was counted a single time. This chain connects TRBV6-2 or TRBV6-3 to TRBJ2-1, with 12 bases identical to TRBD2. V lost 5 bases, J lost 0 bases, and 8 bases stayed unmatched. The CDR3 contains 18 residues. Germline lookup yields CDR1 MNHEY and CDR2 SVGEGT. CDR3 DNA sequence: TGTGCCAGCAGTCCGCGGACTAGCGGGGTGAGCTCCTACAATGAGCAGTTCTTC. Protein product: CASSPRTSGVSSYNEQFF.

The V and J genes are TRBV18 and TRBJ1-3, with D possibly matching TRBD1 (5 bases). Germline V gives CDR1 KGHSH, CDR2 LQKENI. V lost 0 bases to trimming and J lost 0 bases, with 9 bases between them. CDR3 length: 16 residues. CDR3 residues: CASSPPTTASGNTIYF. The CDR3 DNA sequence: TGTGCCAGCTCACCACCAACGACAGCCTCTGGAAACACCATATATTTT.

The rearrangement links TRBV27 to TRBJ1-1, with D unclear. Germline V CDR1 and CDR2: MNHEY, SMNVEV (reference sequence). V gave up 5 bases and J gave up 1 base, with 8 bases separating them. The CDR3 runs 13 residues. CDR3 residues: CASSVARNTEAFF. The DNA of the CDR3 is TGTGCCAGCAGTGTCGCGAGGAACACTGAAGCTTTCTTT.